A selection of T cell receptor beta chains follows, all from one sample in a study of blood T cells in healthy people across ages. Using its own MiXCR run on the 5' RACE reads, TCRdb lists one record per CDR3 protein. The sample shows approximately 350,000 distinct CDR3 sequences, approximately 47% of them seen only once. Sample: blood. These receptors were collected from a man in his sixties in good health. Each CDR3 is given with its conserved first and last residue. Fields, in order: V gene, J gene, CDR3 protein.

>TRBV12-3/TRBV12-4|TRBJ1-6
CASSSSATGLVSPLHF
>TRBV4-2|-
CASSRPGQGRNEQYF
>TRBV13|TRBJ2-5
CASSLPGRETQYF
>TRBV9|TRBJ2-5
CASSARFTTGGSQETQYF
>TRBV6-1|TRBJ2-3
CASSEWGLAGTQYF
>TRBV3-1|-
CASSYRDRDEQYF
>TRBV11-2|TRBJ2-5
CASSSDVGGRGQTQYF
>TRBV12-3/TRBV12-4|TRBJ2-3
CASSLGGWGTDTQYF
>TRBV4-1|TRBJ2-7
CASSQDRTATTYEQYF
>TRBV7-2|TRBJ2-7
CASSLPLVEDEQYF
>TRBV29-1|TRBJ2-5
CSARQGYGQYF
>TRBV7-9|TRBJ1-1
CASNQKPNTEAFF
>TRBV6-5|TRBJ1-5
CASSYTSNQPQHF
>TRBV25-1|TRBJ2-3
CASSPRTGDGMDTQYF
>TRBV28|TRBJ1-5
CASSFFWGLGNQPQHF
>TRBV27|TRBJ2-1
CASSPHGAYNEQFF
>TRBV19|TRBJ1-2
CASCRTNLDYGYTF
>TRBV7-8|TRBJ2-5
CASYLTGRFGTQYF
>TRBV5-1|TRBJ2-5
CASSLEPGSLGETQYF
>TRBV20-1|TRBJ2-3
CSAPGLAESPSTDTQYF
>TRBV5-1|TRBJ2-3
CASSLGTNTDTQYF
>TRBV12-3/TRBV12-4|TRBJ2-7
CASSPTGPLYEQYF
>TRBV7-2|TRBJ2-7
CASSPWGDEQYF
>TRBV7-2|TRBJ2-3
CASSLSAKGADTQYF
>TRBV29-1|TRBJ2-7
CSVTRLGGAYEQYF
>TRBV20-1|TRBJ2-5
CSARDPASGGKTQYF
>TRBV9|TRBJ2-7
CASSVGSPSGAYEQYF
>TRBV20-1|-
CSAEGGRTYEQYF
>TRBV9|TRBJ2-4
CASSVDSGENIQYF
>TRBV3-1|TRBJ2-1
CASSQAGQNSYNEQFF
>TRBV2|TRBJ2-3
CASSERRGSSTDTQYF
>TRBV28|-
CASSSPAGTYEQYF
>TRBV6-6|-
CASRRPPYEQYF
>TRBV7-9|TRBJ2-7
CSSSLTSYEQYF
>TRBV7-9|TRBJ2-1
CASVRPGLARVNEQFF
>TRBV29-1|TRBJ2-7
CSVEDRRGANYEQYF
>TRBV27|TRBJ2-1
CASSELAGGRYNEQFF
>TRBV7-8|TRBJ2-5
CASKVAPQETQYF
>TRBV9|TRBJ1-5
CASSATTGQGNQPQHF
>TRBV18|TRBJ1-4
CASSPRRVATNEKLFF
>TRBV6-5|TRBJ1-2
CASSRQTNYGYTF
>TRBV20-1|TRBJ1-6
CSARGSERRYMDSPLHF
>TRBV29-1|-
CSVAQTGGVGEQYF
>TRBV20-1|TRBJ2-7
CSARTLAGEQYF
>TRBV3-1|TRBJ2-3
CASSQLGAEKAQAQYF
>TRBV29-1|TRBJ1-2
CSARVQAGNYGYTF
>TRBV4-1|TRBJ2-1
CASSQAFGGGAGNEQFF
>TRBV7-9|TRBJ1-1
CASSRQTEAFF
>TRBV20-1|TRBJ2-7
CSVGGPREQYF
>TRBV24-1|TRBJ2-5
CATSDRPSGRQTQYF
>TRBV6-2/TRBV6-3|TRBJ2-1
CASSYSYNEQFF
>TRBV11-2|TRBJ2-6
CASSSKRSSGANVLTF
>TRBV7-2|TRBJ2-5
CASNRGDSQETQYF
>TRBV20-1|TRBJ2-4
CSARDRGGRNIQYF
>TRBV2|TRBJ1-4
CASSMQPATNEKLFF